This record looks at one TCR beta chain sequence and its context. Its antigen is currently unknown. This entry is derived from a study of Ad26.COV2.S vaccination and SARS-CoV-2 variants. Whole-study context: Of the COV1001 trial arms, the Ad26.COV2.S arm included the donor. Study-level results: Breadth of non-spike TCRs did not differ between vaccinees and placebo recipients.

The CDR3 loop spans 14 amino acids. Germline V CDR1 and CDR2: SGHRS, YFSETQ. V was pared by 3 bases and J by 7 bases, with 17 bases between. As to treatment: roughly 19 received Ad26.COV2.S at low or high dose, single or two shots; roughly five received placebo; per-sample allocation not given. Samples came from day 63 after the first vaccine or placebo injection. An 18-55-year-old adult in Boston served as donor. Expression of Wuhan-strain SARS-CoV-2 spike came from the Ad26 vector that formed the vaccine. The method was immunoSEQ multiplex PCR; TCRdb's version includes in-frame clones alone and lacks a portion of them. The top ten clones hold approximately 4% of a sample with about 420,000 clones, around nine tenths of them seen once.

The sequencing used peripheral blood, collected in a trial of Ad26.COV2.S vaccine versus placebo. This chain uses TRBV5-1 with TRBJ2-7; unclear D gene. This TCR was recovered from a person between 18 and 65 years old who received the Ad26.COV2.S COVID-19 vaccine or a placebo. CDR3 in amino acids: CASSSVAGLGEQYF. The CDR3 DNA is TGCGCCAGCAGCTCGGTAGCAGGCTTGGGAGAGCAGTACTTC.